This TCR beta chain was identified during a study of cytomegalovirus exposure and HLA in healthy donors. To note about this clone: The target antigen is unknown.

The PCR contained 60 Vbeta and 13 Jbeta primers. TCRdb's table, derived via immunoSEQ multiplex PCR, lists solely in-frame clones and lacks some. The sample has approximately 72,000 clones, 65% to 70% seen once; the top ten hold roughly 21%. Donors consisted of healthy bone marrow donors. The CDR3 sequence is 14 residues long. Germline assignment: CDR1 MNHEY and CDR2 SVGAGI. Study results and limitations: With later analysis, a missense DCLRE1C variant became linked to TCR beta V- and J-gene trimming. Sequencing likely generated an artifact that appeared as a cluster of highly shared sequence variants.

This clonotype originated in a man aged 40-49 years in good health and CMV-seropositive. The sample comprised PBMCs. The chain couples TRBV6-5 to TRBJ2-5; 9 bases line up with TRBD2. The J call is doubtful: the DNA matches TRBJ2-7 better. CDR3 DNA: TGTGCCAGCAGGCCCAGCGGGGGGACCTACGAGCAGTACTTC. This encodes CASRPSGGTYEQYF.